This T cell receptor beta chain was recorded in a study of metastatic and nonmetastatic thyroid tumors. This CDR3 region has 20 residues. CDR1 and CDR2 (germline): MDHEN, SYDVKM. Unmatched junction bases numbered 19, after V lost 1 base and J lost 5 bases. TCRdb re-called the PCR reads via MiXCR. The repertoire holds 21,000 or so clones, with just over 20% as singletons. This clone was counted at least ten times. Its cognate antigen is unknown. Patients had received no treatment of any kind before thyroid surgery. General study points: In both blood and tumor samples, TCR beta diversity was reported significantly higher for malignant than benign nodules.

Sequencing was performed on blood. This clonotype was obtained from a female donor with papillary thyroid cancer or a benign thyroid nodule (not recorded which). Some clones in this sample may be carry-over from other donors' samples. The rearrangement uses TRBV28 and TRBJ2-7, with 11 bases lining up with TRBD2. As DNA, the CDR3 is TGTGCCAGCAGTTTATTTGTGAGGGGGGCTATAGCGGGAGGGCACGACGAGCAGTACTTC. Its protein is CASSLFVRGAIAGGHDEQYF.